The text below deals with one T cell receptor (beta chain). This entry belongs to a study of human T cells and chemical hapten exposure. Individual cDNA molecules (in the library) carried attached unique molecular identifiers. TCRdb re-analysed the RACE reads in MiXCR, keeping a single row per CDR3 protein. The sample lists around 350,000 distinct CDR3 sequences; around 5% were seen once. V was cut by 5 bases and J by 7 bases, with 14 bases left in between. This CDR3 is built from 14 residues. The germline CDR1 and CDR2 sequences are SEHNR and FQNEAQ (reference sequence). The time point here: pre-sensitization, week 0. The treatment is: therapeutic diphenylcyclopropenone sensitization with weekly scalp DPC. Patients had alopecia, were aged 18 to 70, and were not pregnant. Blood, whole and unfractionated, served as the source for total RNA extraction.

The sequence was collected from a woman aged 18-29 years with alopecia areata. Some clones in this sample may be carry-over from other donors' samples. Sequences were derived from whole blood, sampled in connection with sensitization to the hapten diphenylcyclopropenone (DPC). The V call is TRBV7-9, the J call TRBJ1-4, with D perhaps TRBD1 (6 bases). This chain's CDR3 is CASSPHGGGEKLFF. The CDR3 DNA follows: TGTGCCAGCAGCCCCCACGGGGGCGGTGAAAAACTGTTTTTT.